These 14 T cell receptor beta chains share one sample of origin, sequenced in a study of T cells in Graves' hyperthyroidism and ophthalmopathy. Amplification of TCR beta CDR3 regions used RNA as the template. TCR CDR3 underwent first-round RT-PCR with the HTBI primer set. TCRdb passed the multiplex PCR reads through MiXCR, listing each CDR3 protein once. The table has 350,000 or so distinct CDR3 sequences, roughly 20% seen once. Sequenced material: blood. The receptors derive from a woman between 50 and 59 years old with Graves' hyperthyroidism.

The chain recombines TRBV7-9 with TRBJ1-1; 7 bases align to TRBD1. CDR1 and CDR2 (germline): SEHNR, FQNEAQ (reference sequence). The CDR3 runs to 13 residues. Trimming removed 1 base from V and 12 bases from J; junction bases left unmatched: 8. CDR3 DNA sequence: TGTGCCAGCAGCTTAGGGCAGGGACAGACACCTTTCTTT. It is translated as CASSLGQGQTPFF.

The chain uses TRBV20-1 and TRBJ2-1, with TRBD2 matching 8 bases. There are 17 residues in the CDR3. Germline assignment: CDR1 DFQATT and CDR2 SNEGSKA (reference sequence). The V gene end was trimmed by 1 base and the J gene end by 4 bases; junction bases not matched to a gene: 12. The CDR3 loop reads CSARAYSSGSLYNEQFF. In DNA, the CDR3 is TGCAGTGCTAGAGCCTATTCTAGCGGGTCTTTATACAATGAGCAGTTCTTC.

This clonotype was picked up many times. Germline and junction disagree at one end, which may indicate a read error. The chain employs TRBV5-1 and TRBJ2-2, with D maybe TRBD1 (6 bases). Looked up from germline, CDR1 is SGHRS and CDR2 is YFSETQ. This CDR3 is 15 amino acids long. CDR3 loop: CASSLDSGNTGELFF. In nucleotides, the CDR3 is TGCGCCAGCAGTTTGGACAGCGGGAACACCGGGGAGCTGTTTTTT.

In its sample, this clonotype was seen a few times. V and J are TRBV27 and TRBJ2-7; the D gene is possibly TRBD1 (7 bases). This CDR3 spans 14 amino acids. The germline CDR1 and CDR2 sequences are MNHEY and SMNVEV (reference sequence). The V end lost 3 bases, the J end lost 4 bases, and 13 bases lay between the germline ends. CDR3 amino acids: CASSLGAGGYEQYV. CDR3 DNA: TGTGCCAGCAGTTTGGGCGCAGGGGGGTACGAGCAGTACGTC.

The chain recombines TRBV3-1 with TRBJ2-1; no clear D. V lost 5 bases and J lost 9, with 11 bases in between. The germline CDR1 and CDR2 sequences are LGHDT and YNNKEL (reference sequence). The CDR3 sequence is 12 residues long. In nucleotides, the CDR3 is TGTGCCAGCAGCAAAGGGAACCGTGAGCAGTTCTTC. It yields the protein CASSKGNREQFF.

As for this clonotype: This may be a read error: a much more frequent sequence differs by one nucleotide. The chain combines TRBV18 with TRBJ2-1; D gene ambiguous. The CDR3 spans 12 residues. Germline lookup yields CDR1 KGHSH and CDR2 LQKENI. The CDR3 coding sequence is TGTGCCAGCTCACCTCAACACAGTGAGCGGTTCTTC. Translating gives CASSPQHSERFF. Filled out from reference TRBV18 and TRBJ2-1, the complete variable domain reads NAGVMQNPRHLVRRRGQEARLRCSPMKGHSHVYWYRQLPEEGLKFMVYLQKENIIDESGMPKERFSAEFPKEGPSILRIQQVVRGDSAAYFCASSPQHSERFFGPGTRLTVL.

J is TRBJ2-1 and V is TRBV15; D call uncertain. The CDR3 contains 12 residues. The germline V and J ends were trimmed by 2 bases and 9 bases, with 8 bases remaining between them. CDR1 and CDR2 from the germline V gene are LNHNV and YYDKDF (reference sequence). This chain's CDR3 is CATSRSTSEQFF. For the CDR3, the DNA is TGTGCCACCAGCAGATCGACTTCTGAGCAGTTCTTC.

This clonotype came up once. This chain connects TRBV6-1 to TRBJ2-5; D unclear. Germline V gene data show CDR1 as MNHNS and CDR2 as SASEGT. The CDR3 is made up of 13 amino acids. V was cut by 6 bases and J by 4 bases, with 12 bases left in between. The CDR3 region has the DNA TGTGCCAGCAGCGCTCATCAAGGAGAGACCCAGTACTTC. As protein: CASSAHQGETQYF.

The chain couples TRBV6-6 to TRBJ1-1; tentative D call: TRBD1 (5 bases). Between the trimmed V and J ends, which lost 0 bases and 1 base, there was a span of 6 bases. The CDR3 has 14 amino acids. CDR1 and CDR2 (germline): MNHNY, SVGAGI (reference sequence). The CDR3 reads CASSYSGGNTEAFF. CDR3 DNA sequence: TGTGCCAGCAGTTACTCGGGGGGGAACACTGAAGCTTTCTTT.

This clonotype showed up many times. This chain's CDR3 is CASSLVSGNGDTQYF. The CDR3 DNA follows: TGCGCCAGCAGCTTGGTGTCCGGGAATGGCGATACGCAGTATTTT. The chain combines TRBV5-1 with TRBJ2-3, with D tentatively TRBD2 (5 bases). V shed 0 bases and J shed 6 bases, with 14 bases lying between them. CDR3 size: 15 residues. Germline V gene data show CDR1 as SGHRS and CDR2 as YFSETQ.

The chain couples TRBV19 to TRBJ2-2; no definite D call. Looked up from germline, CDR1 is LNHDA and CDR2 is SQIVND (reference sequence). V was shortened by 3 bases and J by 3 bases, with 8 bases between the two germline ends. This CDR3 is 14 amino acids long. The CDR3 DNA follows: TGTGCCAGTAGTATTATAGGGTACACCGGGGAGCTGTTTTTT. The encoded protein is CASSIIGYTGELFF.

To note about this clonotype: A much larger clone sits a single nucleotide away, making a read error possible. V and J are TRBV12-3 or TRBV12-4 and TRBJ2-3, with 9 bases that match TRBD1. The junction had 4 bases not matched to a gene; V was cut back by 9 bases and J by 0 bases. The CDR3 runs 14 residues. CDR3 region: CARRQGVSTDTQYF. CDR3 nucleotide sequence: TGTGCCAGAAGACAGGGGGTTAGCACAGATACGCAGTATTTT.

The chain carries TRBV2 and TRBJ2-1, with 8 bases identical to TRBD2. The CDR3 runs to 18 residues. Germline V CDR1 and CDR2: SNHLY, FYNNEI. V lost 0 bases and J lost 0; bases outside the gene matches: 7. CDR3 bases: TGTGCCAGCAGTGAAGCGCTTCTGAGCGGGAGCTCCTACAATGAGCAGTTCTTC. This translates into CASSEALLSGSSYNEQFF. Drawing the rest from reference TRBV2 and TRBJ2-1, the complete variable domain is EPEVTQTPSHQVTQMGQEVILRCVPISNHLYFYWYRQILGQKVEFLVSFYNNEISEKSEIFDDQFSVERPDGSNFTLKIRSTKLEDSAMYFCASSEALLSGSSYNEQFFGPGTRLTVL.

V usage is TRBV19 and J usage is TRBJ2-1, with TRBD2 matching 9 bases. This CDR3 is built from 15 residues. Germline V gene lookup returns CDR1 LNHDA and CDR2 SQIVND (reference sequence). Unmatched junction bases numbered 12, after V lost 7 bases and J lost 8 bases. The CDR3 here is CASKIRLADKDEQFF. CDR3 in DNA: TGTGCCAGTAAAATCAGACTAGCGGACAAGGATGAGCAGTTCTTC.